The T cell receptor (beta chain) under discussion was sequenced for a study of cytomegalovirus exposure and HLA in healthy donors (dated by TCRdb to 2016 to 2017). As for the study more broadly: An earlier analysis of some 550 of the donors reported more than 250 Gb of sequence data and around 120 million unique TCR beta sequences from approximately 180 million T cells. Approximately 310 gigabases of sequencing data and roughly 80 million unique TCR sequences made up an early release that covered under 750 HLA-typed donors. Of the 300 to 450 genotyped donors, 65% to 90% fell in the genetic ancestry cluster associated with self-reported Caucasian donors. The study aimed to test whether signatures of past pathogen exposure could be identified by cataloging public T cell receptors. Using immunosequencing, the study profiled T cell repertoires from some 670 subjects and related those repertoires to cytomegalovirus serostatus. A separate validation cohort of roughly 110 different subjects was used in addition to the approximately 610-subject first cohort. To predict cytomegalovirus infection status, the study combined high-throughput TCR immunosequencing, statistical association of individual TCRs with disease status, and machine learning. A later analysis re-analyzed previously published TCR beta repertoires from 500 to 700 donors and added high-resolution HLA genotyping to study TCR occurrence patterns. In the later analysis, no new phenotypic data were used to find candidate immune exposures; instead, reliance was placed on TCR beta sequences and their occurrence across donors. An earlier analysis of several hundred of the donors applied high-throughput TCR beta sequencing to assess whether each TCR beta V gene segment acted as functional or pseudogenic. Donor age, sex, ethnicity and CMV serostatus were compiled alongside the repertoire data. Genome-wide SNP genotypes for about three fifths of the 666 donors were used in a later genetic analysis, which treated that subset as a discovery cohort. All discovery cohort repertoires had been generated on a single sequencing platform. HLA typing covered class I and class II loci at four-digit resolution. The number of typed donors differed by locus: roughly 620-640 for A, B, C, DRB1 and DQB1; some 500 for DQA1; around 610 for DPA1; and around 450 for DPB1. Because of strong linkage in the cohort, a few DR-DQ haplotypes were treated as single units for association and clustering. Among several hundred genotyped donors of the cohort, an average of around 220,000 unique TCR beta nucleotide sequences was sequenced per donor, of which about 19% were non-productive.

Turning to this clone: No cognate antigen has been identified for it. The input lacks base qualities; no much larger clone sits a single base away.

Reading the germline V gene gives CDR1 MDHEN and CDR2 SYDVKM. Counted from cysteine to phenylalanine, this CDR3 has 11 amino acids. Kept here is only the CDR3 DNA, which spans 33 bases and is read in frame from base 1. Deletion took 6 bases off V and 9 bases off J, with a span of 9 bases between the germline ends. Overall study outcomes, separate from this receptor: The study gave a list of 150 to 200 TCR beta chains associated with cytomegalovirus. In an earlier analysis of 450 to 750 of the donors, most TCR beta V segments appeared in productive rearrangements about 87% or about 30% of the time, broadly matching IMGT annotations. The earlier analysis of about 600 of the donors excluded seventeen rarely observed V segments, including chromosome 9 orphons, because counts were too low. V-gene and J-gene trimming of TCR beta chains was associated with a missense DCLRE1C variant in a later genetic analysis, and the association was replicated in an independent cohort. Because HLA typing was unavailable for some donors at each locus, only the typed subset was used in association tests. A cluster of highly shared sequence variants was judged likely to represent a technical artifact of the sequencing pipeline. It was suggested by the authors that the approach could potentially be generalized to other disease states and immunological phenotypes. Compared with equally common non-associated chains, HLA-associated TCR beta chains in a later analysis were more clonally expanded and had lower generation probabilities. Only TCR beta chains were sequenced in this cohort, and the absence of alpha or paired-chain data limited detectable features. Strong co-occurrence of HLA alleles, especially DR and DQ, made assigning TCR associations to individual alleles difficult. A later analysis associated about 17,000 TCR beta sequences with specific HLA alleles at a false discovery rate of 0.05. Immune exposure information for the cohort was limited to CMV serostatus. The classifier was reported to diagnose cytomegalovirus status with high specificity and sensitivity in both the original cohort and the validation cohort. Correlated functional status among segregating V segments might be attributable to linkage disequilibrium, but an unknown experimental factor could not be ruled out. According to a later genetic analysis, donors in an Asian-associated ancestry cluster had fewer N-insertions in productive TCRs than the approximately 630-donor mean. In a later analysis, the rate of TCR association differed among HLA loci, with DRB1 alleles having the most associated TCRs and HLA-C alleles having the fewest. A further reported finding was that TCR beta sequences accurately predicted the HLA-A and HLA-B alleles for most subjects in the first cohort. A few of the identified cytomegalovirus-associated TCR beta chains were confirmed in vitro to be specific for cytomegalovirus antigens. Across donors, most TCR sequences were observed very rarely, whereas some public TCRs were present in many individuals. The presence/absence analyses assumed that sequencing depth was roughly uniform across donors, and that assumption may not be true. According to a later analysis, most CMV-associated TCR beta chains appeared to be HLA-restricted, and the HLA associations seemed to be driven largely by CMV exposure. In a later analysis, several top co-occurrence clusters were reported to appear linked to parvovirus B19, influenza, CMV and Epstein-Barr virus. Because the 87-base-pair reads could not distinguish some IMGT-functional V segments, including TRBV6-2 and TRBV6-3, those segments were excluded.

Library method: the immunoSEQ multiplex PCR assay. The multiplex PCR relied on a mix of 60 forward primers for TCR Vbeta segments and 13 reverse primers for TCR Jbeta segments. The CDR3 region of rearranged TCR beta genes was amplified from genomic DNA with a multiplex PCR assay. Amplified TCR beta libraries were sequenced as 87-base-pair reads on the Illumina HiSeq System. For the original study's pipeline: Across the roughly 700 repertoires, a later analysis counted some 81 million unique TCR beta chains, roughly 11 million of which were shared by at least two donors. A nearest-neighbor algorithm error-corrected the raw reads and collapsed the reads into unique sequences, merging closely related sequences to remove PCR and sequencing errors. V, D and J gene segments were assigned by aligning CDR3 sequences to IMGT reference sequences. Each retained sequence needed at least a six-nucleotide match to both a V gene segment and a J gene segment. A rearrangement counted as productive if the CDR3 had no stop codons and remained in frame with V and J, and every other rearrangement counted as non-productive. CDR3 was defined according to IMGT convention as the region running from the second conserved V-encoded cysteine to the conserved J-encoded phenylalanine. Sequences without an unambiguous match to a single V gene segment were excluded from the earlier analysis of a few hundred of the donors. An earlier analysis of just under 600 of the donors called V segments functional above 56.7% productive rearrangements and segregating when the between-donor standard deviation exceeded 5%. A statistical classification framework was built to diagnose cytomegalovirus status from the catalog of TCR beta chain sequences. V and J gene assignment, in a later analysis, came from comparing TCR nucleotide sequences with IMGT/GENE-DB human TR gene sequences. In a later analysis, CDR3 sequences and most-parsimonious VDJ recombination scenarios were assigned using the TCRdist pipeline. In a later analysis, every TCR beta chain was defined by the combination of its CDR3 amino acid sequence and its V-gene family, and reads without a unique V-gene family were dropped. As a way to deal with suspected cross-contamination and a sequencing artifact, a later analysis dropped 450 to 600 nucleotide sequences that were highly shared and had low generation probability. For each public chain, a later analysis derived a clonal expansion index from normalized ranks of inferred template counts within each repertoire. A later analysis computed generation probabilities with a VDJ recombination model fitted to out-of-frame rearrangements, and checked the results against IGoR. A later analysis scored TCR-TCR, TCR-HLA and TCR-CMV co-occurrence with hypergeometric tests, applying a repertoire-size bias correction to TCR pairs. False discovery rates were estimated in a later analysis by permuting HLA or CMV assignments 20 times. In a later analysis, co-occurring TCRs were grouped with DBSCAN, and TCRdist sequence similarity was added when clustering was performed within HLA-allele-positive subsets. Co-occurrence clustering excluded repertoires with fewer than 30,000 or more than 120,000 public chains, plus five with anomalous nucleotide sharing. The clones in this table, taken by TCRdb from immuneACCESS, are in-frame only. Not every clone is retained; where verified, under half of the shortfall comes from an unresolved V gene, and the cause of the rest is unknown. From that table come the V and J calls and clone size; the DNA was used to work out D and trimming. This sample is represented by tens of thousands of clones; around 85% of them were singletons. The ten largest make up roughly 1.1% of the sample.

In total, just over 650 healthy bone marrow donors made up the cohort. Cohort members were all nominally healthy when sampled, although unrecorded immune exposures were likely present. The donor tested CMV seropositive, placing the donor among the 290 or so seropositive members of the cohort. Every donor gave a peripheral blood sample, and the peripheral blood mononuclear cells from that sample were used for TCR beta sequencing. The Qiagen DNeasy Blood Extraction Kit was used to extract genomic DNA from the blood cell samples. The clonotype was recovered from a girl aged 2-15 years in good health and CMV-seropositive. Sequencing used PBMCs. The sequence links TRBV28 to TRBJ2-1, with no D gene named confidently. The DNA sequence is TGTGCCAGCAGCCAGGTATTTGAGCAGTTCTTC. It translates as CASSQVFEQFF.